This TCR beta chain is drawn from a study of quantifying T cell responses using KT2 cells. Overall study: TCR alpha and beta constant-region primers primed reverse transcription of RNA.

The sample is PBMC spiked with counted cells of clone KT2. Each cDNA got a UMI-containing oligo ligated at its 3' end. First-round PCR used about 4 cycles and beta primers RC1.1 and RC1.2 covering TRBC1 and TRBC2. TCR alpha and beta chains were handled separately starting at the second PCR. TCRdb used MiXCR to reprocess the UMI-ligation and nested PCR reads, holding one entry per CDR3 protein. The profile covers roughly 50,000 distinct CDR3 sequences, with 10% to 15% appearing a single time and roughly 9.5% taken by the ten largest. The CDR3 spans 12 residues. Germline-derived CDR1 and CDR2 are MDHEN and SYDVKM. V was trimmed by 2 bases and J by 9 bases, leaving 10 bases between them. This clonotype came up many times.

This clonotype was obtained from a human donor. Sequencing was performed on PBMCs spiked with cells of the T cell clone KT2. The chain has TRBV28 and TRBJ2-5; D unresolved. The CDR3 spells CASSLREEAQYF. The CDR3 coding sequence is TGTGCCAGCAGTTTAAGGGAAGAAGCCCAGTACTTC.